Shown below are 14 T cell receptor beta chains from a single sample sequenced in a study of CD8+CD57+ T cells in acquired aplastic anemia. Genomic DNA acted as the template from which TCR beta VDJ combination and CDR3 sequence profiling were carried out. TCRdb analysed the reads with MiXCR anew, one entry per CDR3 protein. The table includes fewer than 100,000 distinct CDR3 sequences, around 44% detected once. The source material was sorted CD4+, CD8+, or CD8+CD57+ T cells (not recorded which) from PBMCs. Receptor source: a human donor in good health, serving as a control.

Concerning this clonotype: A read error may explain this, as a much larger clone is one base away. The genes are TRBV5-4 and TRBJ2-7, with 9 bases identical to TRBD1. In germline, CDR1 is SGHNT, CDR2 YYREEE (reference sequence). This CDR3 spans 14 amino acids. CDR3 DNA sequence: TGTGCCAGCGGCTTTTCCGGACAGGGGCTCGAGCAGTACTTC. This codes for CASGFSGQGLEQYF.

The chain has TRBV15 and TRBJ1-3, with TRBD1 matching 8 bases. This CDR3 region has 14 residues. V trimming: 5 bases; J trimming: 0 bases; junction bases outside the gene matches: 0. The germline gives CDR1 LNHNV, CDR2 YYDKDF (reference sequence). The CDR3 loop is CATSDRGSGNTIYF. In DNA form, the CDR3 reads TGTGCCACCAGCGACAGGGGCTCTGGAAACACCATATATTTT.

There are many counts of this clonotype. V usage is TRBV24-1 and J usage is TRBJ2-2; 8 bases match TRBD1. CDR1 and CDR2 from the germline V gene are KGHDR and SFDVKD. The length of the CDR3 is 14 residues. V lost 7 bases and J lost 3; bases outside the gene matches: 3. The CDR3 spells CATRGTGDTGELFF. CDR3 in DNA: TGTGCCACCAGGGGGACAGGTGACACCGGGGAGCTGTTTTTT.

This clonotype was observed at least ten times. This chain uses TRBV11-2 with TRBJ1-2, with unresolved D. The V gene lost 0 bases and the J gene lost 7 bases, with 12 bases spanning the gap. Germline assignment: CDR1 SGHAT and CDR2 FQNNGV. This CDR3 region has 14 residues. CDR3 region: CASSLDGKGSGYTF. In nucleotides, the CDR3 is TGTGCCAGCAGCTTAGATGGGAAGGGATCTGGCTACACCTTC.

V is TRBV18 and J is TRBJ1-3; D may be TRBD1 (6 bases). Germline V gene data show CDR1 as KGHSH and CDR2 as LQKENI. Trimming stripped 0 bases from V and 0 bases from J, with 12 bases between. CDR3 length equals 17 residues. The CDR3 DNA is TGTGCCAGCTCACCACCAGCAGGGGCGGTCTCTGGAAACACCATATATTTT. Its translation is CASSPPAGAVSGNTIYF.

The chain employs TRBV25-1 and TRBJ2-3; 9 nucleotides match TRBD2. Germline assignment: CDR1 MGHDK and CDR2 SYGVNS. J lost 3 bases, V lost 2 bases, and 0 bases had no gene match. The CDR3 loop spans 14 amino acids. CDR3 amino acids: CASSELAGTDTQYF. The CDR3 bases are TGTGCCAGCAGTGAACTAGCGGGAACAGATACGCAGTATTTT.

The table lists this clonotype with many counts. Written as DNA, the CDR3 is TGTGCCAGCAGCGAGGGGACTAGCGGTTCCTACGAGCAGTACTTC. The encoded protein is CASSEGTSGSYEQYF. The chain carries TRBV9 and TRBJ2-7; the match to TRBD2 covers 11 bases. The junction had 3 bases not matched to a gene; V was cut back by 3 bases and J by 1 base. Looked up from germline, CDR1 is SGDLS and CDR2 is YYNGEE. This CDR3 is 15 amino acids long. The full variable domain, in which reference TRBV9 and TRBJ2-7 provide the parts outside the CDR3, is DSGVTQTPKHLITATGQRVTLRCSPRSGDLSVYWYQQSLDQGLQFLIQYYNGEERAKGNILERFSAQQFPDLHSELNLSSLELGDSALYFCASSEGTSGSYEQYFGPGTRLTVT.

The chain uses TRBV19 and TRBJ1-1; 7 bases align to TRBD1. The germline V gene has CDR1 LNHDA and CDR2 SQIVND (reference sequence). V trimming: 1 base; J trimming: 4 bases; junction bases outside the gene matches: 6. The CDR3 spans 15 residues. The CDR3 region is CASSIGATGITEAFF. The CDR3 nucleotides are TGTGCCAGTAGTATAGGAGCGACAGGGATCACTGAAGCTTTCTTT.

This clonotype was observed at least ten times. The DNA for the CDR3 is TGTGCCAGTAGAGGACGGAATGAAAAACTGTTTTTT. Protein: CASRGRNEKLFF. J is TRBJ1-4 and V is TRBV19; D remains ambiguous. CDR1 and CDR2 (germline): LNHDA, SQIVND (reference sequence). The V gene lost 6 bases and the J gene lost 5 bases, with 7 bases spanning the gap. CDR3 size: 12 residues.

The V gene is TRBV2, the J gene TRBJ2-7, with 8 bases lining up with TRBD1. The junction had 11 bases not matched to a gene; V was cut back by 6 bases and J by 4 bases. Germline CDR1 and CDR2: SNHLY and FYNNEI. This CDR3 has 15 residues. CDR3: CASSATATGVYEQYF. The CDR3 DNA sequence: TGTGCCAGCAGCGCGACGGCGACAGGGGTTTACGAGCAGTACTTC.

Ten or more counts support this clonotype. The chain carries TRBV9 and TRBJ1-4; no clear D. V lost 4 bases, J lost 2 bases, and 9 bases lay in between. The CDR3 covers 14 residues. Germline CDR1 SGDLS, CDR2 YYNGEE. The CDR3 is CASSNKHTNEKLFF. CDR3 DNA: TGTGCCAGCAGCAACAAGCACACTAATGAAAAACTGTTTTTT.

This clonotype was picked up many times. The chain has TRBV20-1 and TRBJ2-1; the D is unclear. CDR1 and CDR2 (germline): DFQATT, SNEGSKA (reference sequence). V was clipped by 1 base and J by 6 bases, with 13 bases between them. The length of the CDR3 is 14 residues. The CDR3 sequence is CSARGTHSSNEQFF. The CDR3 coding sequence is TGCAGTGCTAGAGGGACCCATTCTAGCAATGAGCAGTTCTTC.

This clonotype was seen ten or more times. The rearrangement uses TRBV10-2 and TRBJ1-2; TRBD1 matches 10 bases. The length of the CDR3 is 13 residues. Germline V gene sequence: CDR1 WSHSY, CDR2 SAAADI. V shed 8 bases and J 4 bases; nucleotides not matched to a gene: 4. CDR3 protein: CASLTGGGYGYTF. In DNA, the CDR3 is TGCGCCAGCCTGACAGGGGGCGGCTATGGCTACACCTTC.

The genes are TRBV25-1 and TRBJ2-2; D remains unclear. V lost 1 base to trimming and J lost 1 base, with 7 bases between them. The CDR3 consists of 15 residues. Per germline, CDR1 MGHDK and CDR2 SYGVNS. This CDR3 is CASSESNRNTGELFF. CDR3 bases: TGTGCCAGCAGTGAATCGAACAGGAACACCGGGGAGCTGTTTTTT. Looking up the rest from reference TRBV25-1 and TRBJ2-2 gives the full variable domain: EADIYQTPRYLVIGTGKKITLECSQTMGHDKMYWYQQDPGMELHLIHYSYGVNSTEKGDLSSESTVSRIRTEHFPLTLESARPSHTSQYLCASSESNRNTGELFFGEGSRLTVL.